Shown below are 4 T cell receptor beta chains from a single sample sequenced in a study of OX40 agonist ivuxolimab in advanced cancers. Assay: immunoSEQ multiplex PCR; the TCRdb copy retains only in-frame clones and omits some. The data hold approximately 55,000 clones, with approximately 86% observed a single time. The source material was CD4+ or CD8+ T cells sorted from blood, sampled in a trial of the OX40 agonist ivuxolimab. The receptors derive from an adult with an advanced solid tumor such as melanoma, head and neck, liver or kidney cancer.

The chain links TRBV5-4 to TRBJ2-1, with 8 nucleotides matching TRBD2. The germline CDR1 and CDR2 sequences are SGHNT and YYREEE (reference sequence). V gave up 3 bases and J gave up 10 bases; unmatched junction bases: 18. The CDR3 sequence is 17 residues long. CDR3 sequence reads: CASSSGGFADLGLEQFF. For the CDR3, the DNA is TGTGCCAGCAGCTCGGGGGGGTTTGCCGATTTAGGTTTAGAGCAGTTCTTC.

The V gene is TRBV10-2, the J gene TRBJ1-1, with 10 bases fitting TRBD1. CDR1 WSHSY and CDR2 SAAADI come from the germline V gene. Trimming took 6 bases from V and 5 from J; bases not matched to a gene: 12. This CDR3 spans 16 amino acids. For the CDR3, the DNA is TGCGCCAGCAGGCCGGGACAGGGGTTAAGACGTACTGAAGCTTTCTTT. As protein: CASRPGQGLRRTEAFF.

The chain uses TRBV28 and TRBJ2-5, with 7 bases fitting TRBD1. TRBJ2-7 explains the end of the DNA better; the J call may be wrong. CDR1 is MDHEN, CDR2 SYDVKM, per germline. This CDR3 is built from 15 residues. The CDR3 DNA reads as TGTGCCAGCAGTCCATACGGGACAGACGGCTACGAGCAGTACTTC. It specifies CASSPYGTDGYEQYF.

This clone was seen more than once but under ten times. This chain joins TRBV30 and TRBJ2-7; D is perhaps TRBD2 (6 bases). Between the trimmed V and J ends, which lost 4 bases and 0 bases, there was a span of 13 bases. The CDR3 has 14 residues. The germline V gene encodes CDR1 GTSNPN and CDR2 SVGIG (reference sequence). The DNA of the CDR3 is TGTGCCTGGAAAAAGGGACTCAGCTCCTACGAGCAGTACTTC. Its protein is CAWKKGLSSYEQYF.